This TCR beta chain was profiled in a study of CD8+ T cells in alopecia areata. The table lists this clone with a few counts. Its specificity is unknown. Reverse transcribed after extraction, RNA yielded cDNA as the sequencing template. The assay was immunoSEQ multiplex PCR, and TCRdb's table has in-frame clones only and misses some. The table includes about 160,000 clones, less than 70% detected once. Treatment described: oral pan-JAK inhibitor, 5-10 mg twice daily. CDR1 and CDR2 (germline): SQVTM, ANQGSEA. This CDR3 spans 13 amino acids. With 6 bases clipped from V and 6 bases from J, the junction kept 9 bases outside the gene matches. Points from the study as a whole: While patients received tofacitinib, many expanded lesional clones remained present in scalp and blood. Sequences from scalp samples also cover resident alphabeta T cells of normal skin.

The origin of this receptor is a human donor with alopecia areata. This chain uses TRBV29-1 with TRBJ2-7; 9 bases match TRBD1. Specimen: CD4+ T cells sorted from blood, collected at week 24, from a patient treated with tofacitinib. The CDR3 DNA follows: TGCAGCGTCACGCGACAGGGGGAAAGCGAGCAGTACTTC. It translates to CSVTRQGESEQYF.